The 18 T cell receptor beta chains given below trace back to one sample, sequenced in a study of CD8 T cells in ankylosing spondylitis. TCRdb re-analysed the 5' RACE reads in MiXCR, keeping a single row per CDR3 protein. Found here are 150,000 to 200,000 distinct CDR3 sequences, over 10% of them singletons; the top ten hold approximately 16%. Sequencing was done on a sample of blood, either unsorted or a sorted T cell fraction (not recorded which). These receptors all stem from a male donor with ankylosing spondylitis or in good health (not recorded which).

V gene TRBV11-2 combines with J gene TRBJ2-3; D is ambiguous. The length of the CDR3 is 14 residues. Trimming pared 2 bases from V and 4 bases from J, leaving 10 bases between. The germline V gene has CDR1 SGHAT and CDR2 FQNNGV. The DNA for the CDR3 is TGTGCCAGCAGCTTAAGGCAGTTGGCAGATACGCAGTATTTT. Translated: CASSLRQLADTQYF.

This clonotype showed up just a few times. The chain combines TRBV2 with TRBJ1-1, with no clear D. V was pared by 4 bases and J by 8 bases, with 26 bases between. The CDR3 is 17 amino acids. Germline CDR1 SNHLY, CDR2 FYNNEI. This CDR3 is CASSGTSGKGYLLEAFF. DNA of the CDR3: TGTGCCAGCAGTGGGACGTCAGGAAAGGGTTATTTACTGGAAGCTTTCTTT.

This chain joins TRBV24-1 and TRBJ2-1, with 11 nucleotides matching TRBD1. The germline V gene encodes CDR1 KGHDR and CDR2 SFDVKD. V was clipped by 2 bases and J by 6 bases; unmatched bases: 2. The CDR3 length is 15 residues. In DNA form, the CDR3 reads TGTGCCACCAGTGATTCCGGGACAGGGGGCAATGAGCAGTTCTTC. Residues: CATSDSGTGGNEQFF.

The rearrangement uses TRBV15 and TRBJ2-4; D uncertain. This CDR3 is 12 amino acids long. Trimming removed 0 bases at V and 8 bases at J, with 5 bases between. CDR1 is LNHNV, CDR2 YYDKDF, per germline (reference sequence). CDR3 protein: CATSRDGHIQYF. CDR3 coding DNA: TGTGCCACCAGCAGAGACGGCCACATTCAGTACTTC.

The DNA for the CDR3 is TGCGCCAGCAGCCAGGAGCGGGCCTCCTACGAGCAGTACTTC. Protein: CASSQERASYEQYF. V gene TRBV4-1 combines with J gene TRBJ2-7; tentative D call: TRBD2 (6 bases). CDR3 length: 14 residues. V lost 3 bases to trimming and J lost 0 bases, with 9 bases between them. CDR1 is MGHRA and CDR2 is YSYEKL in the germline V gene.

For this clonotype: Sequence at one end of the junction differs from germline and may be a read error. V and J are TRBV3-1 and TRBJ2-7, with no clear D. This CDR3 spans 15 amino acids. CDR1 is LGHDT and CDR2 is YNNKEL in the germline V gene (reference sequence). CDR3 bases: TGTGCCTGCAGCCAAGTAAACGGTTTCTCCTACGAGCAGTACTTC. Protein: CACSQVNGFSYEQYF.

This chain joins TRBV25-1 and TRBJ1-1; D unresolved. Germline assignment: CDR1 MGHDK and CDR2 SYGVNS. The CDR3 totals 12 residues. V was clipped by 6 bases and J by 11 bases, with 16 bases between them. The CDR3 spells CASSSGPKFAFF. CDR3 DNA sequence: TGTGCCAGCAGCTCAGGCCCCAAGTTTGCTTTCTTT.

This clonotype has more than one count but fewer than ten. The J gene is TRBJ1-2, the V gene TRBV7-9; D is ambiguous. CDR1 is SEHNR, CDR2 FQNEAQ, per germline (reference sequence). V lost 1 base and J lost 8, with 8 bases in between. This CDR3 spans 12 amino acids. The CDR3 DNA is TGTGCCAGCAGCTTAGGCGTGGAGGGCTACACCTTC. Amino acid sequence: CASSLGVEGYTF.

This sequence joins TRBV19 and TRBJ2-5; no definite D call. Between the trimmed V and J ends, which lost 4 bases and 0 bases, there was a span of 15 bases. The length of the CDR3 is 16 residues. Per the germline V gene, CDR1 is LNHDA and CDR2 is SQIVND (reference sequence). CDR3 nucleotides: TGTGCCAGTAGTACCCCAACCCTGACAAACCAAGAGACCCAGTACTTC. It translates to CASSTPTLTNQETQYF.

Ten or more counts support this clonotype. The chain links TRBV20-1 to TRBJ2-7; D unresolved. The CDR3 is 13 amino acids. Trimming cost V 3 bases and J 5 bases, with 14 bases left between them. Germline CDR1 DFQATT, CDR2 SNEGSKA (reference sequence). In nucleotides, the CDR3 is TGCAGTGCTAGGGCTACCAGAGACCACGAGCAGTACTTC. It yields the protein CSARATRDHEQYF.

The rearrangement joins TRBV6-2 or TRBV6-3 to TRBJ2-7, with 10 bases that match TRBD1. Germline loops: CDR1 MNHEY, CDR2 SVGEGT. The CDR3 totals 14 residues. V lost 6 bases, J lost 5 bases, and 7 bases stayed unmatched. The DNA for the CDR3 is TGTGCCAGCAGGGAGAGGACAGGGGGACACGAGCAGTACTTC. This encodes CASRERTGGHEQYF.

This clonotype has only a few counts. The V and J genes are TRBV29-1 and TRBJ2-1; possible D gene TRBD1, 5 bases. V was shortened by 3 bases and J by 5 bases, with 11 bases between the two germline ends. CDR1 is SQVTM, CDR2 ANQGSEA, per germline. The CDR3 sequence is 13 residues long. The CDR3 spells CSVDMGQHNEQFF. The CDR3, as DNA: TGCAGCGTTGATATGGGGCAACACAATGAGCAGTTCTTC.

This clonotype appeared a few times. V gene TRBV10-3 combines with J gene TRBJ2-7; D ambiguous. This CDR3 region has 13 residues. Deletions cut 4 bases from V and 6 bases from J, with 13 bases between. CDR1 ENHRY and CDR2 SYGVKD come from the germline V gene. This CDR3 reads CAISGASFIEQYF. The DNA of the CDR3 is TGTGCCATCAGTGGTGCCTCCTTCATCGAGCAGTACTTC.

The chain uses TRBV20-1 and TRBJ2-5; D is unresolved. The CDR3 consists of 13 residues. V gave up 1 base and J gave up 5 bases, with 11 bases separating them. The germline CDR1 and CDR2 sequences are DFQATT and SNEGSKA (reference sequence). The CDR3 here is CSARGDAGETQYF. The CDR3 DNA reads TGCAGTGCTAGAGGTGATGCTGGGGAGACCCAGTACTTC.

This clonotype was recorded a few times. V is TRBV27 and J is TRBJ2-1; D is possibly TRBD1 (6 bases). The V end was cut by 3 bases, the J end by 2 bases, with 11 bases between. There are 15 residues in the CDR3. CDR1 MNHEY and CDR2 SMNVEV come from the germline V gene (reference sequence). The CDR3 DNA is TGTGCCAGCAGTTTCGATGAGGGGGCCTACAATGAGCAGTTCTTC. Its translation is CASSFDEGAYNEQFF.

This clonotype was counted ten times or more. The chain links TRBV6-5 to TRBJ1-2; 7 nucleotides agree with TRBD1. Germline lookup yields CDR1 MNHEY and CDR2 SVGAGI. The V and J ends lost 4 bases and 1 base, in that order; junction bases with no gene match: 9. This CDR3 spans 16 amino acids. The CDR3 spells CASSSSGTDLNYGYTF. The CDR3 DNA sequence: TGTGCCAGCAGTTCATCCGGGACAGACCTTAACTATGGCTACACCTTC.

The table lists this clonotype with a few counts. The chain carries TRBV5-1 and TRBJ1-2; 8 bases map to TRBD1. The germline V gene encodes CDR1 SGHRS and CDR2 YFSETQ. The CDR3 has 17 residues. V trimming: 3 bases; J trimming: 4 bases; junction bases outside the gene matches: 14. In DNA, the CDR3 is TGCGCCAGCAGCTCCCTGGGTGGCAGGGGGCTTTCCTATGGCTACACCTTC. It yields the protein CASSSLGGRGLSYGYTF.

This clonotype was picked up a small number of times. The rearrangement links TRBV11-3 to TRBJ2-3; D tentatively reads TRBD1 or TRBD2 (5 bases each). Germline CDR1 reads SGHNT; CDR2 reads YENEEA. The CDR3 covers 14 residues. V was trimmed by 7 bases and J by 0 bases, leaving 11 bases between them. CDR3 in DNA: TGTGCCAGCACCAATTGGGGGAGCACAGATACGCAGTATTTT. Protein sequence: CASTNWGSTDTQYF.